The clone carrying this TCR beta chain was observed a handful of times. As for time point: patch test 3, about 24 weeks after DPC sensitization. Noted treatment: therapeutic diphenylcyclopropenone sensitization with weekly scalp DPC. This sample is part of a study of human T cells and chemical hapten exposure. About the study: Slight volume differences across pooled libraries mainly accounted for varying per-sample TCR yields.

This CDR3 has 14 residues. Germline assignment: CDR1 MNHEY and CDR2 SVGEGT. The ends were cut back, 6 bases at V and 4 bases at J, with 15 bases in the middle. TCRdb independently ran MiXCR on the RACE reads; one entry per CDR3 protein. This table has 82,000 or so distinct CDR3 sequences, about an eighth appearing once. The chain has TRBV6-2 or TRBV6-3 and TRBJ1-2; weak D call: TRBD1 (5 bases). The sample in question was whole blood, obtained in connection with sensitization to the hapten diphenylcyclopropenone (DPC). The sequence was collected from a woman aged 45-65 years with alopecia areata. Some clones in this sample may be carry-over from other donors' samples. The CDR3 reads CASRADSLIYGYTF. For the CDR3, the DNA is TGTGCCAGCAGAGCCGACAGTCTCATCTATGGCTACACCTTC.